A selection of T cell receptor beta chains follows, all from one sample in a study of identical twins. Each CDR3 protein is one row after TCRdb ran MiXCR on the 5' RACE reads. This sample has hundreds of thousands of distinct CDR3 sequences, with over 8.5% found just once. The sample was also linked to a second study, of yellow fever vaccine responses in identical twins.

The sample was PBMCs. These receptor sequences come from a woman younger than 35 in good health. Both conserved end residues are part of each CDR3. The order of the fields is V gene, D gene, J gene, clone size, CDR3 DNA, CDR3 protein. D genes are given only for firm matches. Expanded clones get a size class; other rows say once, few or many, or leave the size out.

V gene: TRBV5-1; D gene: -; J gene: TRBJ2-7; clone size: many; CDR3 DNA: TGCGCCAGCAGCTTGGCTCCGGCGGCGGTTGACTACGAGCAGTACTTC; CDR3 protein: CASSLAPAAVDYEQYF
V gene: TRBV5-1; D gene: TRBD1; J gene: TRBJ2-1; clone size: many; CDR3 DNA: TGCGCCAGCAGCTCCCCTCCGACAGGGCGTGAGCAGTTCTTC; CDR3 protein: CASSSPPTGREQFF
V gene: TRBV9; D gene: -; J gene: TRBJ2-5; clone size: -; CDR3 DNA: TGTGCCAGCAGCGTGGAGGGGGCTTGGGAGACCCAGTACTTC; CDR3 protein: CASSVEGAWETQYF
V gene: TRBV12-3/TRBV12-4; D gene: -; J gene: TRBJ1-1; clone size: many; CDR3 DNA: TGTGCCAGCAGTTTTGTAGGGCCATCGAACACTGAAGCTTTCTTT; CDR3 protein: CASSFVGPSNTEAFF
V gene: TRBV2; D gene: -; J gene: TRBJ2-3; clone size: -; CDR3 DNA: TGTGCCAGCAGTGATGAGCCTTTCACAGATACGCAGTATTTT; CDR3 protein: CASSDEPFTDTQYF
V gene: TRBV6-2/TRBV6-3; D gene: TRBD2; J gene: TRBJ2-1; clone size: once; CDR3 DNA: TGTGCCAGCAGTCCAAGGGGACTAGCGGCTGAGCAGTTCTTC; CDR3 protein: CASSPRGLAAEQFF
V gene: TRBV12-3/TRBV12-4; D gene: TRBD1; J gene: TRBJ2-7; clone size: many; CDR3 DNA: TGTGCCAGCAGCCAGAGTGGACAGGGCTACGAGCAGTACTTC; CDR3 protein: CASSQSGQGYEQYF
V gene: TRBV7-8; D gene: -; J gene: TRBJ2-5; clone size: many; CDR3 DNA: TGTGCCAGCAGCTTTCATCTTAGATCCGAGACCCAGTACTTC; CDR3 protein: CASSFHLRSETQYF
V gene: TRBV19; D gene: -; J gene: TRBJ2-1; clone size: -; CDR3 DNA: TGTGCCAGTAGTATGGACATTAGCGCAAACTCCTACAATGAGCAGTTCTTC; CDR3 protein: CASSMDISANSYNEQFF
V gene: TRBV3-1; D gene: -; J gene: TRBJ2-3; clone size: few; CDR3 DNA: TGTGCCAGCAGCCATGACGAGAAGCAGTATTTT; CDR3 protein: CASSHDEKQYF
V gene: TRBV28; D gene: TRBD2; J gene: TRBJ2-7; clone size: -; CDR3 DNA: TGTGCCAGCAGTTTATGGACTAGCGGGAAGTCCTACGAGCAGTACTTC; CDR3 protein: CASSLWTSGKSYEQYF
V gene: TRBV28; D gene: -; J gene: TRBJ2-7; clone size: -; CDR3 DNA: TGTGCCAGCAGTTTAACCACGCGGGGCCACGAGCAGTACTTC; CDR3 protein: CASSLTTRGHEQYF
V gene: TRBV5-6; D gene: -; J gene: TRBJ2-2; clone size: -; CDR3 DNA: TGTGCCAGCAGCCAAGCACCGGGACCACCGAACACCGGGGAGCTGTTTTTT; CDR3 protein: CASSQAPGPPNTGELFF
V gene: TRBV20-1; D gene: TRBD1; J gene: TRBJ1-1; clone size: -; CDR3 DNA: TGCAGTGCGGGGGACAGGGGGGCTGAAGCTTTCTTT; CDR3 protein: CSAGDRGAEAFF
V gene: TRBV7-9; D gene: -; J gene: TRBJ2-4; clone size: few; CDR3 DNA: TGTGCCAGCAGCTTAGGCCAGGTTGAGAACATTCAGTACTTC; CDR3 protein: CASSLGQVENIQYF
V gene: TRBV14; D gene: TRBD1; J gene: TRBJ2-7; clone size: -; CDR3 DNA: TGTGCCAGCAGGCCCGGGACAGGGCCTACCTACGAGCAGTACTTC; CDR3 protein: CASRPGTGPTYEQYF
V gene: TRBV28; D gene: -; J gene: TRBJ2-5; clone size: few; CDR3 DNA: TGTGCCAGCAGTTCACCCATGCTAGCGATCAAAGAGACCCAGTACTTC; CDR3 protein: CASSSPMLAIKETQYF
V gene: TRBV12-3/TRBV12-4; D gene: TRBD1; J gene: TRBJ2-4; clone size: -; CDR3 DNA: TGTGCCAGCAGTTTAGCGGACAGGGGGTCCAAAAACATTCAGTACTTC; CDR3 protein: CASSLADRGSKNIQYF
V gene: TRBV6-1; D gene: -; J gene: TRBJ1-5; clone size: -; CDR3 DNA: TGTGCCAGCAGAATAGGGGGGACGGGGCAGCCCCAGCATTTT; CDR3 protein: CASRIGGTGQPQHF
V gene: TRBV4-1; D gene: -; J gene: TRBJ1-6; clone size: few; CDR3 DNA: TGCGCCAGCAGCCAAGGCGATACTGGAAATTCACCCCTCCACTTT; CDR3 protein: CASSQGDTGNSPLHF
V gene: TRBV7-3; D gene: -; J gene: TRBJ2-7; clone size: few; CDR3 DNA: TGTGCCAGCAGCTTAACTTGCCCTCGGGGCTACCCCCAAACAAAAGCCTACGAGCAGTACTTC; CDR3 protein: CASSLTCPRGYPQTKAYEQYF
V gene: TRBV27; D gene: TRBD2; J gene: TRBJ2-1; clone size: -; CDR3 DNA: TGTGCCAGCAGTTTGCGTCGGAGTAGCGGGAGTGTGTCCAATGAGCAGTTCTTC; CDR3 protein: CASSLRRSSGSVSNEQFF
V gene: TRBV3-1; D gene: TRBD2; J gene: TRBJ2-7; clone size: few; CDR3 DNA: TGTGCCAGCAGCCGATCCCTAGCGGGACCCTCCTACGAGCAGTACTTC; CDR3 protein: CASSRSLAGPSYEQYF
V gene: TRBV20-1; D gene: -; J gene: TRBJ2-2; clone size: -; CDR3 DNA: TGCAGTGCTAGAAAGGGGGGGTCGGGCACCGGGGAGCTGTTTTTT; CDR3 protein: CSARKGGSGTGELFF
V gene: TRBV6-1; D gene: -; J gene: TRBJ2-1; clone size: few; CDR3 DNA: TGTGCCAGCAGTGGTACAGGGAGGAATGAGCAGTTCTTC; CDR3 protein: CASSGTGRNEQFF
V gene: TRBV6-2/TRBV6-3; D gene: TRBD2; J gene: TRBJ2-1; clone size: -; CDR3 DNA: TGTGCCAGCAGTACCCATACGGGACTAGCGGGATCCATGGACAATGAGCAGTTCTTC; CDR3 protein: CASSTHTGLAGSMDNEQFF
V gene: TRBV12-3/TRBV12-4; D gene: TRBD2; J gene: TRBJ2-3; clone size: few; CDR3 DNA: TGTGCCAGCAGTCTCGGAGCGGGGGGGTTGTCAGATACGCAGTATTTT; CDR3 protein: CASSLGAGGLSDTQYF
V gene: TRBV29-1; D gene: -; J gene: TRBJ1-2; clone size: many; CDR3 DNA: TGCAGCGTTGAAGAAGACAGGCGCTACACCTTC; CDR3 protein: CSVEEDRRYTF
V gene: TRBV28; D gene: TRBD1; J gene: TRBJ2-7; clone size: few; CDR3 DNA: TGTGCCAGCAGGCCCTCCGGGACAGGCTACGAGCAGTACTTC; CDR3 protein: CASRPSGTGYEQYF